This T cell receptor (beta chain) was sequenced during a study of cytomegalovirus exposure and HLA in healthy donors. The CDR3 is 16 residues long. CDR1 and CDR2 (germline): SGHDN, FVKESK. V was pared by 2 bases and J by 5 bases, with 19 bases between. Study-level points and caveats: Earlier analysis yielded a pattern in which most TCR beta V segments were productive about 90% or about 30% of the time. In a later analysis, productive TCRs from donors in an Asian-associated ancestry cluster reportedly carried fewer N-insertions than the cohort mean. Excluded were some V segments that proved indistinguishable, including TRBV6-2 and TRBV6-3. Reported results showed that the classifier diagnosed cytomegalovirus status with high specificity and sensitivity.

This clone has a handful of counts. Its cognate antigen is unknown. PCR used 60 Vbeta primers and 13 Jbeta primers. Sequenced by immunoSEQ multiplex PCR; TCRdb stores in-frame clones only, minus some. The data contain about 160,000 clones, roughly 79% of them singletons. The V and J genes are TRBV14 and TRBJ2-7, with D maybe TRBD2 (5 bases). The sequence came from a man aged 30-40 years in good health and CMV-seronegative. Sequencing was done on a sample of PBMCs. Here the CDR3 DNA reads TGTGCCAGCAGCCAAAGCTTAACCCGGGGTTTAGACGAGCAGTACTTC. Protein: CASSQSLTRGLDEQYF.